A single sample is the source of the 5 T cell receptor beta chains below, sequenced in a study of post-analysis software for immune sequencing data. Study-level results: When patients were compared with controls, about five TRBV segments were more frequent, TRBV5-6, TRBV5-1 and TRBV20-1 among them.

Antigen specificity for these receptors is unknown. Built from TCR beta cDNA, the libraries had unique molecular identifiers in them. Each CDR3 protein gets one entry after TCRdb re-called the PCR reads with MiXCR. The sample holds roughly 570,000 distinct CDR3 sequences, approximately 34% seen once. Sequenced sample: blood. Source of these receptors: a girl aged 2 to 17 with multiple sclerosis.

This clonotype appeared a few times. This chain connects TRBV6-5 to TRBJ2-7; no clear D. The germline V gene has CDR1 MNHEY and CDR2 SVGAGI. The CDR3 covers 16 residues. V lost 4 bases, J lost 0 bases, and 16 bases lay in between. This chain's CDR3 is CASSSPAVSSSYEQYF. CDR3 nucleotides: TGTGCCAGCAGTTCCCCCGCGGTCTCAAGCTCCTACGAGCAGTACTTC.

This chain uses TRBV2 with TRBJ2-1; 14 bases are a match to TRBD2. V trimming: 8 bases; J trimming: 9 bases; junction bases outside the gene matches: 15. From germline, CDR1 is SNHLY and CDR2 FYNNEI. The CDR3 covers 17 residues. The DNA for the CDR3 is TGTGCCAGCTACCACCTACGACTAGCGGGGGGGCAAGGTGAGCAGTTCTTC. Translating it yields CASYHLRLAGGQGEQFF.

The table lists this clonotype with a few counts. V and J are TRBV5-1 and TRBJ2-5; 10 nucleotides line up with TRBD1. The germline V gene encodes CDR1 SGHRS and CDR2 YFSETQ. The trim removed 0 bases at V and 5 bases at J, leaving 7 bases unmatched. The CDR3 spans 16 residues. The DNA for the CDR3 is TGCGCCAGCAGCTTGGGACAGGGGGCAAGAGGGGAGACCCAGTACTTC. This codes for CASSLGQGARGETQYF.

V and J are TRBV20-1 and TRBJ1-4, with D tentatively TRBD1 (6 bases). The V end lost 6 bases, the J end lost 5 bases, and 16 bases lay between the germline ends. The CDR3 totals 14 residues. Germline V gene data show CDR1 as DFQATT and CDR2 as SNEGSKA (reference sequence). The CDR3: CSALKTGPNEKLFF. CDR3 bases: TGCAGTGCCCTTAAGACAGGCCCCAATGAAAAACTGTTTTTT.

The chain carries TRBV5-1 and TRBJ1-2; D possibly corresponds to TRBD1 (5 bases). With 3 bases removed from V and 4 bases from J, the gap between germline ends came to 10 bases. CDR1 is SGHRS and CDR2 is YFSETQ in the germline V gene. The CDR3 loop spans 13 amino acids. CDR3 amino acids: CASSSDNFYGYTF. The DNA of the CDR3 is TGCGCCAGCAGCTCGGACAACTTCTATGGCTACACCTTC.